This T cell receptor (beta chain) was sequenced for a study of T cell repertoires in ileal Crohn's disease. Study overall: 35% were active smokers at surgery; median disease duration was about 7.5 years. Thiopurines (around 11) or anti-TNF agents (around 17) were given postoperatively to about half. Findings of the study overall: Endoscopy was done a median about 6.8 months after surgery. All patients with clonality above 26.8% had endoscopic recurrence.

The V end was cut by 7 bases, the J end by 3 bases, with 5 bases between. Germline assignment: CDR1 SGHRS and CDR2 YFSETQ. CDR3 length: 12 amino acids. A word on this clone: The antigen is unknown.

TCRdb keeps only in-frame clones here, not all; method: immunoSEQ multiplex PCR. The sample yields 13,000 or so clones, roughly 80% seen once. Time point in this sample: neoterminal ileum biopsy at postoperative endoscopy, about 6 months after surgery. The sequence was obtained from an adult with Crohn's disease. Sequenced input: ileal tissue. This sequence joins TRBV5-1 and TRBJ2-6; no firm D call. The CDR3 DNA reads as TGCGCCAGCGGCGGTGGGGCCAACGTCCTGACTTTC. Translation: CASGGGANVLTF.